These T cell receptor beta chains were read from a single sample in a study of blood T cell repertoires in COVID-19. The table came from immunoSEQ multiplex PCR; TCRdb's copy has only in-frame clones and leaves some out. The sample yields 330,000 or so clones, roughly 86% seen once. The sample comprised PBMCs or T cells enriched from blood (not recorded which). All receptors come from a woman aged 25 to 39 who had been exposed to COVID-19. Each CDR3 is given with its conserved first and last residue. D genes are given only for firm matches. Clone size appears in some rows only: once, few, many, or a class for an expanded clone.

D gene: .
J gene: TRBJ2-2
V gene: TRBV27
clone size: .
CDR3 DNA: TGTGCCGTTTTAAGTTTGGGTCGCAATGGGACACAGAACACCGGGGAGCTGTTTTTT
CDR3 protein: CAVLSLGRNGTQNTGELFF

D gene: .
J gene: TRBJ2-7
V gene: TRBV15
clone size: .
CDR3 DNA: TGTGCCACCAGCAGACGAAGGCCCGGGGATACCGAGCAGTACTTC
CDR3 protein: CATSRRRPGDTEQYF

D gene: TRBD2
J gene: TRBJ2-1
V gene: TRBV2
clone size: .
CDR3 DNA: TGTGCCAGCAGACTAGCGGGAGCATCCGGTGAGCAGTTCTTC
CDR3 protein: CASRLAGASGEQFF

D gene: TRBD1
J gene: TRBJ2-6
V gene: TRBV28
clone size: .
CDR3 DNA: TGTGCCAGCAGTCCCAGCGCACAGGGGATCTCTGGGGCCAACGTCCTGACTTTC
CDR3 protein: CASSPSAQGISGANVLTF

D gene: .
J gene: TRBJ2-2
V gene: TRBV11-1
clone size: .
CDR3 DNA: TGTGCCAGCAGCATATACAGGAACACCGGGGAGCTGTTTTTT
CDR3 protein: CASSIYRNTGELFF

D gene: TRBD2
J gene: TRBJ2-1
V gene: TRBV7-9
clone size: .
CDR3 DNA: TGTGCCAGCAGCTCGAGAGCGGGAGGCAATGAGCAGTTCTTC
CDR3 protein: CASSSRAGGNEQFF

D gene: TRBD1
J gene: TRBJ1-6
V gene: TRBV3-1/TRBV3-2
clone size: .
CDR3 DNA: TGTGCCAGCAGCCGCCACCAGGGGGTGGGTAATTCACCCCTCCACTTT
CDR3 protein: CASSRHQGVGNSPLHF

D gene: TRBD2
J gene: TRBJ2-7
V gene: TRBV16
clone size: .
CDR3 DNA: TGTGCCAGCAGCCAAATCGGGGGGGGCGAGCAGTACTTC
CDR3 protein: CASSQIGGGEQYF

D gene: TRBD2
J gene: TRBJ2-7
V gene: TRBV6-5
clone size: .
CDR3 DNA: TGTGCCAGCAGTTACTCCATAGCGGGAGTCTACGAGCAGTACTTC
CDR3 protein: CASSYSIAGVYEQYF

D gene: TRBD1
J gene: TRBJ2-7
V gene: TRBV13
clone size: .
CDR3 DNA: TGTGCCAGCAGCTTGGGACAGGGGGACTACGAGCAGTACTTC
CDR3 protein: CASSLGQGDYEQYF

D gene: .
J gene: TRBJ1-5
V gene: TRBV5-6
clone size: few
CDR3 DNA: TGTGCCAGCAGCTTGATGAGGGTAGGCCCCAGCAATCAGCCCCAGCATTTT
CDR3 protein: CASSLMRVGPSNQPQHF

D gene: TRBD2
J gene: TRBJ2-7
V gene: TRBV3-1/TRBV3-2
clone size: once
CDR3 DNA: TGTGCCAGCAGCCAAGAGAAGCGGGACTACGAGCAGTACTTC
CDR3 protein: CASSQEKRDYEQYF

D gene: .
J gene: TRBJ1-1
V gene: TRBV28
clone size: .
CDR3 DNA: TGTGCCAGCAGAGGACAGACTGAAGCTTTCTTT
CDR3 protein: CASRGQTEAFF

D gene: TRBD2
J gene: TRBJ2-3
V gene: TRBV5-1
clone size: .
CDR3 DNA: TGCGCCAGCAGCTTGGGTAAACTAGCGGGAGGTCCAGATACGCAGTATTTT
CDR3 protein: CASSLGKLAGGPDTQYF

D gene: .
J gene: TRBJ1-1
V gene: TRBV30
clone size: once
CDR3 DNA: TGTGCCTGGAGTATGGGCTGGACTGAAGCTTTCTTT
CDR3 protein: CAWSMGWTEAFF

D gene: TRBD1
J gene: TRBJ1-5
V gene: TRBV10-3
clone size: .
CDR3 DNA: TGTGCCATCAGTTCAGGGGGCTTTCGCAATCAGCCCCAGCATTTT
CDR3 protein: CAISSGGFRNQPQHF

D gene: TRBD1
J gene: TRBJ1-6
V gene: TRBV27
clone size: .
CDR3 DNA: TGTGCCAGCAGTTTTCTGGGGACAGGGAGCTTCTATAATTCACCCCTCCACTTT
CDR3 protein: CASSFLGTGSFYNSPLHF

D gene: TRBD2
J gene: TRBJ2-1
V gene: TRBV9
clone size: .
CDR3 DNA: TGTGCCAGCAGCGAGAGCGGGGAGCTCTCCTACAATGAGCAGTTCTTC
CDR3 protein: CASSESGELSYNEQFF

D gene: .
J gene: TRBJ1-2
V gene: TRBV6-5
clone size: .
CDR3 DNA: TGTGCCAGCAGTTACTCAGGCCTTCCCGGGAATGGCTACACCTTC
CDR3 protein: CASSYSGLPGNGYTF

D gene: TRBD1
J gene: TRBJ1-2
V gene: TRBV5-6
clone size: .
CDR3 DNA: TGTGCCAGCAGGATGACAGGGCGGGGAAACTATGGCTACACCTTC
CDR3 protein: CASRMTGRGNYGYTF

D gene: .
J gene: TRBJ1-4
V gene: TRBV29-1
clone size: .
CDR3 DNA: TGCAGCGGGTCTCCAGGACTAAATGAAAAACTGTTTTTT
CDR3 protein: CSGSPGLNEKLFF

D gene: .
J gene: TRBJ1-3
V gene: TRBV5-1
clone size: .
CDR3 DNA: TGCGCCAGCAGCCAGGACTGGATGGACTCTGGAAACACCATATATTTT
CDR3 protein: CASSQDWMDSGNTIYF

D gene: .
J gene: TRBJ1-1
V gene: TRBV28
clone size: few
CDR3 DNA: TGTGCCAGCAGTCTACTCAAGTTTGCAGCTTTCTTT
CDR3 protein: CASSLLKFAAFF

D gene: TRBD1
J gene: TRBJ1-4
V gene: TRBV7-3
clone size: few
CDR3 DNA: TGTGCCAGCAGCCCAACGGGCGGGGGGACAGGGGGAAAACTGTTTTTT
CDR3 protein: CASSPTGGGTGGKLFF

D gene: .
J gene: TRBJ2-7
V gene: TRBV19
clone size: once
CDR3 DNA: TGTGCCAGTAGTATTCCGGGACAGCGTCGGGGGGAGCAGTACTTC
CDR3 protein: CASSIPGQRRGEQYF

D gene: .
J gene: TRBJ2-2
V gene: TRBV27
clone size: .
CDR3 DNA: TGTGCCAGCAGTTTAAGGGTAGGGGGATCCGGGGAGCTGTTTTTT
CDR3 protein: CASSLRVGGSGELFF

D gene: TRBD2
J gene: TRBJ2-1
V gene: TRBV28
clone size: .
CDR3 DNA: TGTGCCAGCAGCTCCAGCGGGGCGGGAGGGCCCGGCAATGAGCAGTTCTTC
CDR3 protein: CASSSSGAGGPGNEQFF

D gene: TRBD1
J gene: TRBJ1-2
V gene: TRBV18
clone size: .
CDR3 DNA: TGTGCCAGCTCACCACCTTACGAGACAGGGGCTGGCTACACCTTC
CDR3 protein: CASSPPYETGAGYTF

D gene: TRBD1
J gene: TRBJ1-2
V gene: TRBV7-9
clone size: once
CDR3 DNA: TGTGCCAGCAAACTACAGGGGGCAGGCTACACCTTC
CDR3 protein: CASKLQGAGYTF

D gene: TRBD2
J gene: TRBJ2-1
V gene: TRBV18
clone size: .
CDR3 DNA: TGTGCCAGCTCACAGAACATTCCCGGGACTAGCAGTTACAATGAGCAGTTCTTC
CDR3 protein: CASSQNIPGTSSYNEQFF

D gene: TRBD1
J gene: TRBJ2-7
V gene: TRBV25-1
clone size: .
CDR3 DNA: TGTGCCAGCAGCAGGACAGGGGACGAGCAGTACTTC
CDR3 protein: CASSRTGDEQYF

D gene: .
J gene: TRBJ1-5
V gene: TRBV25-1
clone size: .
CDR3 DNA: TGTGCCAGCAGACGGACCGGGAACAATCAGCCCCAGCATTTT
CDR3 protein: CASRRTGNNQPQHF

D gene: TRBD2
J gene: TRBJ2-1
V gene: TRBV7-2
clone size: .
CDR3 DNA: TGTGCCAGCAGCTTTACTAGCGGGAGGGTAGGTAAGGGTGAGCAGTTCTTC
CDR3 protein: CASSFTSGRVGKGEQFF

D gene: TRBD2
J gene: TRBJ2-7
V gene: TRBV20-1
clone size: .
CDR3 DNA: TGCAGTGCTAGTCAAGGGCTAGCGGGATCGTACTTC
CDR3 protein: CSASQGLAGSYF

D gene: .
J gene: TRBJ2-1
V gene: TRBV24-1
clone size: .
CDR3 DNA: TGTGCCACCGCGACAGAGCGCTCGGTCAATGAGCAGTTCTTC
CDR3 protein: CATATERSVNEQFF

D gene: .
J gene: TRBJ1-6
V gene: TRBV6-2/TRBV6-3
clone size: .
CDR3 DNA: TGTGCCAGCAGTCCCCGGAGGAGGGGCGACTCACCCCTCCACTTT
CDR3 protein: CASSPRRRGDSPLHF

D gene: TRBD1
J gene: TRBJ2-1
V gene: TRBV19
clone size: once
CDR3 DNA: TGTGCCAGTAGTATACCGCAGACAGGGGCCTCTGAGCAGTTCTTC
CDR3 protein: CASSIPQTGASEQFF

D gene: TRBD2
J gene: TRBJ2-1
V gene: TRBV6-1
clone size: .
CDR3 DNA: TGTGCCAGCAGTGAAGTAGTAGGACTAGTGTTGGACCCCTCCTACAATGAGCAGTTCTTC
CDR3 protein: CASSEVVGLVLDPSYNEQFF

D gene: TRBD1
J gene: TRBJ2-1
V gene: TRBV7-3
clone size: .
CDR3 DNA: TGTGCCAGCAGCCAGGGACAGAACAATGAGCAGTTCTTC
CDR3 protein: CASSQGQNNEQFF

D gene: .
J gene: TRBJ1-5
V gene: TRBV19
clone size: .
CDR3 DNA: TGTGCCAGTAGGGGTAACAGGGTGGACAATCAGCCCCAGCATTTT
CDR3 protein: CASRGNRVDNQPQHF

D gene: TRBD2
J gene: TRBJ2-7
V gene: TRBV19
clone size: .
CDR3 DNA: TGTGCCAGTAGTAGTGGAAGCGGGAGGGCTACCTGGAGGTCTAACGAGCAGTACTTC
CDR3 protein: CASSSGSGRATWRSNEQYF

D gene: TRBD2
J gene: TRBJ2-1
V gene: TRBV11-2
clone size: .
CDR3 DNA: TGTGCCAGCAGCTCGACTAGCGGATCCTACAATGAGCAGTTCTTC
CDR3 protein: CASSSTSGSYNEQFF

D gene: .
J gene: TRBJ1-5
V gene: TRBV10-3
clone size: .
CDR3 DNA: TGTGCCATCAGTGAGTCGGGAGGATCGGGTCAGCCCCAGCATTTT
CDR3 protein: CAISESGGSGQPQHF

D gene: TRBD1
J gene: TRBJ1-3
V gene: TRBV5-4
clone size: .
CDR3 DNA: TGTGCCAGCAGCTCCGGACAGGGATCAAGGCGAAACACCATATATTTT
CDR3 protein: CASSSGQGSRRNTIYF

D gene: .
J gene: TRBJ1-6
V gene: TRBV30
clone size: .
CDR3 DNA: TGTGCCTGGAGTGCACAGGTGGATTCACCCCTCCACTTT
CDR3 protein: CAWSAQVDSPLHF

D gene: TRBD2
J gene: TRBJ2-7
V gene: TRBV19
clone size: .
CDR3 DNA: TGTGCCAGTAGTCAATACCCCTCTAGCGGGAGAGGCGGAGAGCAGTACTTC
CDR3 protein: CASSQYPSSGRGGEQYF

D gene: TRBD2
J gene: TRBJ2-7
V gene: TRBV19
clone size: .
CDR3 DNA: TGTGCCAGTAGTATATATAGCGGGATTGAGCGCGAGCAGTACTTC
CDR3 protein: CASSIYSGIEREQYF

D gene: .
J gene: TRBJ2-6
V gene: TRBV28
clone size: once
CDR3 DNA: TGTGCCAGCAGTTCCACACAGGTCTTCTCTGGGGCCAACGTCCTGACTTTC
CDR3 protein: CASSSTQVFSGANVLTF

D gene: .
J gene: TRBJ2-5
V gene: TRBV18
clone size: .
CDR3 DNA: TGTGCCAGCTCACCACCGCGGGGTGAGACCCAGTACTTC
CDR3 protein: CASSPPRGETQYF

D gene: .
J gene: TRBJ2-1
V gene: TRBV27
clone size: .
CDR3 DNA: TGTGCCAGCAGTGTCCGAACAAGGGGTGAGCAGTTCTTC
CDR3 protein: CASSVRTRGEQFF